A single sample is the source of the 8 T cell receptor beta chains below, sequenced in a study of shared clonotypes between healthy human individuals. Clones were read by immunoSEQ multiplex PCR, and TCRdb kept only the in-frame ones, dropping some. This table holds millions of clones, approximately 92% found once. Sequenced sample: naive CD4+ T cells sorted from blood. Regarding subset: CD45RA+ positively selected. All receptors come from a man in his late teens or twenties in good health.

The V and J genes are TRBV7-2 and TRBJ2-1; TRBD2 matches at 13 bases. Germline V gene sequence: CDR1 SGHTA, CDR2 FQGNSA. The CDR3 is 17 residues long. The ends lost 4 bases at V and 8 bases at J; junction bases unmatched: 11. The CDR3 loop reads CASSSQSLAGGPHEQFF. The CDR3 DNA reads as TGTGCCAGCAGCTCCCAATCACTAGCGGGAGGGCCCCATGAGCAGTTCTTC. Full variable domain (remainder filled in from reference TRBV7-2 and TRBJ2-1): GAGVSQSPSNKVTEKGKDVELRCDPISGHTALYWYRQSLGQGLEFLIYFQGNSAPDKSGLPSDRFSAERTGGSVSTLTIQRTQQEDSAVYLCASSSQSLAGGPHEQFFGPGTRLTVL.

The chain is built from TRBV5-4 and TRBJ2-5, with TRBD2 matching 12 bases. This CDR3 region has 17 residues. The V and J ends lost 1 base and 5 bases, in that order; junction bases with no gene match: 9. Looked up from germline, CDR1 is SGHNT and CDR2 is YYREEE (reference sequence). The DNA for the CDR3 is TGTGCCAGCAGCTTGTCTAGCGGGGGGGCTTGGGGCGAGACCCAGTACTTC. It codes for CASSLSSGGAWGETQYF.

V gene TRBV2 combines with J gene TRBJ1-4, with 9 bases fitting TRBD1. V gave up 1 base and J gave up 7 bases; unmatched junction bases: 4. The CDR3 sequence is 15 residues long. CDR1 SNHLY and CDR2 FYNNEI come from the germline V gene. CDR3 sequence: CASSEEGQGSEKLFF. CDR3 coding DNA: TGTGCCAGCAGTGAAGAGGGACAGGGAAGTGAAAAACTGTTTTTT.

The CDR3 loop reads CASSPTGMGTEAFF. The CDR3 DNA is TGTGCCAGCAGCCCGACAGGGATGGGCACTGAAGCTTTCTTT. The V call is TRBV6-5, the J call TRBJ1-1, with TRBD1 identical over 7 bases. Germline lookup yields CDR1 MNHEY and CDR2 SVGAGI. With 6 bases clipped from V and 4 bases from J, the junction kept 8 bases outside the gene matches. The CDR3 is 14 amino acids.

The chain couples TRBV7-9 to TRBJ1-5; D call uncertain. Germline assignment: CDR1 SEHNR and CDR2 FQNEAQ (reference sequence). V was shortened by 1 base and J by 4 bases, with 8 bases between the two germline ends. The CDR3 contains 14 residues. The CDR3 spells CASSLESENQPQHF. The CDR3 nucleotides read TGTGCCAGCAGCTTAGAATCAGAGAATCAGCCCCAGCATTTT.

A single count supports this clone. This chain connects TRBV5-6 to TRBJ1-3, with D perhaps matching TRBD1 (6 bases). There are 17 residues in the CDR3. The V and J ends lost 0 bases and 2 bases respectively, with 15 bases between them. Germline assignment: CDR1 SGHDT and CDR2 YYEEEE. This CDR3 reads CASSLVLQGTAGNTIYF. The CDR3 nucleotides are TGTGCCAGCAGCTTGGTATTGCAGGGGACGGCTGGAAACACCATATATTTT.

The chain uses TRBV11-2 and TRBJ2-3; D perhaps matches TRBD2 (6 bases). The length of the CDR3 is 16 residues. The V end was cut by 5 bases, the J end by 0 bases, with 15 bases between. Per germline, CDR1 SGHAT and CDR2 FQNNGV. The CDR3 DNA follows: TGTGCCAGCAGCCCCCTTTGGGGGGTCAGCACAGATACGCAGTATTTT. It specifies CASSPLWGVSTDTQYF.

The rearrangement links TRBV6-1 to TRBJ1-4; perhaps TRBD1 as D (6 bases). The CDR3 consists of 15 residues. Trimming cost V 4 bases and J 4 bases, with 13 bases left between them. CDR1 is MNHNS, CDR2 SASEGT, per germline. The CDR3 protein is CASSGRDIGNEKLFF. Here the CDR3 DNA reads TGTGCCAGCAGTGGCCGGGACATCGGTAATGAAAAACTGTTTTTT.